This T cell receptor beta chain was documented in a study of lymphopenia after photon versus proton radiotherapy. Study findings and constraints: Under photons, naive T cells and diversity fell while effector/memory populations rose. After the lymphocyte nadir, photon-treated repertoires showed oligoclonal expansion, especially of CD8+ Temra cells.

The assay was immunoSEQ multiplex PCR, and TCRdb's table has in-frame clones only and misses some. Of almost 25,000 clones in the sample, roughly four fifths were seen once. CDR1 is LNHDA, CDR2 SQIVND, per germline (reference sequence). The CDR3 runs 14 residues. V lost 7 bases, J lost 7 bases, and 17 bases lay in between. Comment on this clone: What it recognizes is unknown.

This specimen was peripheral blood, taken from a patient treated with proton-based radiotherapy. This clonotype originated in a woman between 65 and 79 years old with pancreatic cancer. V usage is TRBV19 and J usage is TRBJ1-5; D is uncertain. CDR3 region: CASNGRTYYQPQHF. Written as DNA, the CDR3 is TGTGCCAGTAATGGTAGGACCTACTACCAGCCCCAGCATTTT.